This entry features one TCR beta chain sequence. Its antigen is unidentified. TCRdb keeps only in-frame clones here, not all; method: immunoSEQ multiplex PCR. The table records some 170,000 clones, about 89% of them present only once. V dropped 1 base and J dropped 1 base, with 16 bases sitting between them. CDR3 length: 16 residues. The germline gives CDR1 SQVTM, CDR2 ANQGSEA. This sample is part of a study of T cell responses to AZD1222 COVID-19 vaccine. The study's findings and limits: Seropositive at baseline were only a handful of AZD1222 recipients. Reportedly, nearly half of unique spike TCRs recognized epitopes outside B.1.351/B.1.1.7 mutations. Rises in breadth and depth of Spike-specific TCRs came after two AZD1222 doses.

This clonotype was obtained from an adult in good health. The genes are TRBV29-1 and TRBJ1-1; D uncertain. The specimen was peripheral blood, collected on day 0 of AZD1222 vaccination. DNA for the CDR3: TGCAGCGTTGAAGTTGGTGGGAGGAGGCAGAACACTGAAGCTTTCTTT. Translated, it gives CSVEVGGRRQNTEAFF.